This T cell receptor (beta chain) was captured by sequencing in a study of blood T cell repertoires in COVID-19 (dated by TCRdb to 2020 to 2022). For the study in its entirety: Samples from collaborators originated in the United States, Italy and Spain and spanned both the acute and convalescent phases of COVID-19. The material from the prospective study consisted of cDNA or gDNA derived from T cells, B-cell-depleted T cells, or PBMCs. The dataset comprised deeply sampled blood TCRbeta repertoires from subjects exposed to, actively infected with, or recovered from COVID-19. The repertoires were made available in a free public database intended to serve as a resource for research on the immune response to SARS-CoV-2. The samples were drawn from two sources: the first 160 participants of the ongoing ImmuneRACE study, and 950 to 1,500 subjects contributed by 6 global collaborators. Nearly every sample came with metadata listing a de-identified subject ID, COVID-19 status, age in years and sex. Where available, HLA class I and class II types were taken from metadata supplied by the sample provider and were not determined by assay-based typing. What the study reported, not specific to this receptor: Clinical and demographic metadata were provided uncurated, with the amount varying by source and participant.

TCRbeta CDR3 regions were amplified from genomic DNA using the immunoSEQ Assay, a bias-controlled multiplex PCR. On the study's bioinformatics: The number of nucleated cells in each sample was estimated from the amplification of reference gene primers within the assay. Sequence reads were collapsed and filtered to measure the absolute abundance of every unique TCRbeta CDR3 rearrangement. Productive Simpson clonality was computed per sample as the square root of Simpson's diversity index over productive rearrangements. The table comes from immuneACCESS by way of TCRdb, which keeps in-frame sequences with V and J called. Part of the clones is missing from these tables; in studies checked, under half for an unresolved V gene and the rest for unknown reasons. D and trimming come from the DNA, and the V and J calls and clone size come from that table. In all, the sample holds 170,000 or so clones, and about 90% of those were seen once. The biggest ten clones account for 7% to 7.5% of the sample.

CDR1 LGHNA and CDR2 YNFKEQ are derived from the germline V gene. The CDR3 has 16 amino acids, counting the end cysteine and phenylalanine. The only DNA kept is the CDR3, 48 bases in frame from the first base. Compared with germline, V lacks 4 bases and J lacks 7 bases; bases without a gene match: 9. In the prospective study, participants were about 18 to 89 years old, resided in 24 geographic areas of the United States, and were enrolled through a virtual design. In the prospective study, cohorts were assigned on the basis of participant-reported clinical history obtained from a screening survey and a study questionnaire. For ImmuneRACE Cohort 3, a participant was defined as recovered based on two consecutive negative NP/OP PCR tests, clearance by a healthcare professional, or resolution of symptoms. In the prospective study, whole blood, serum and a nasopharyngeal or oropharyngeal swab were collected from each participant by mobile phlebotomists. Over a roughly two-month period, participants in the prospective study had the option of providing additional blood draws and questionnaires. Before DNA extraction, blood samples from the prospective study were shipped at room temperature or frozen.

As to this clone: There is no known antigen for this receptor. Base-call qualities are not available, and no considerably larger clone is one nucleotide away.

The origin of this receptor is a woman aged 45-60 years who had recovered from COVID-19. Sequencing used PBMCs or T cells enriched from blood (not recorded which). Rearrangement joined TRBV4-2 to TRBJ2-7; 14 middle bases align to TRBD2. CDR3 loop: CASSRPGLAGEIEQYF. The DNA sequence follows: TGTGCCAGCAGCCGACCGGGACTAGCGGGAGAAATAGAGCAGTACTTC.